The rows below give T cell receptor beta chains drawn from one sample of a study of T cells after yellow fever vaccination. TCRdb independently ran MiXCR on the 5' RACE reads; one entry per CDR3 protein. The table records some 250,000 distinct CDR3 sequences, about 7.1% of them present only once. Sample: CD4+ T cells sorted from PBMCs, taken 15 days after the yellow fever booster vaccination. The origin of the receptors is a man aged 25-45 years who received the YFV17D yellow fever vaccine. Both conserved end residues are part of each CDR3. Each record gives: D gene, V gene, clone size, J gene, CDR3 DNA, CDR3 protein. D genes are given only for firm matches. Size tells how often a clone was seen (once, few, many) or the class of an expanded clone, and some rows leave it out.

d_gene: .; v_gene: TRBV3-1; abundance: few; j_gene: TRBJ2-6; CDR3nt: TGTGCCAGCAGTCGGAGTGCTGGGGCCAACGTCCTGACTTTC; CDR3aa: CASSRSAGANVLTF
d_gene: .; v_gene: TRBV2; abundance: many; j_gene: TRBJ2-7; CDR3nt: TGTGCCAGCAGTGAAGAGGGGGCTAGCGTGCAGTACTTC; CDR3aa: CASSEEGASVQYF
d_gene: .; v_gene: TRBV10-3; abundance: many; j_gene: TRBJ2-2; CDR3nt: TGTGCCATCTCCGGGGATACCGGGGAGCTGTTTTTT; CDR3aa: CAISGDTGELFF
d_gene: .; v_gene: TRBV7-8; abundance: many; j_gene: TRBJ2-4; CDR3nt: TGTGCCAGCAGCTTCGCTTCTTGGAACATTCAGTACTTC; CDR3aa: CASSFASWNIQYF
d_gene: .; v_gene: TRBV6-1; abundance: few; j_gene: TRBJ2-5; CDR3nt: TGTGCCAGCCGACAGTCGGAAGAGACCCAGTACTTC; CDR3aa: CASRQSEETQYF
d_gene: TRBD2; v_gene: TRBV5-8; abundance: .; j_gene: TRBJ2-7; CDR3nt: TGTGCCAGCCCGCCGCGGGGGGCCCACGAGCAGTACTTC; CDR3aa: CASPPRGAHEQYF
d_gene: .; v_gene: TRBV7-9; abundance: .; j_gene: TRBJ1-2; CDR3nt: TGTGCCAGCAGCTTACCCCCCTCTGGCTACACCTTC; CDR3aa: CASSLPPSGYTF
d_gene: TRBD1; v_gene: TRBV6-1; abundance: .; j_gene: TRBJ1-5; CDR3nt: TGTGCCAGCACCTGGGGGACAGAGAATCAGCCCCAGCATTTT; CDR3aa: CASTWGTENQPQHF
d_gene: TRBD2; v_gene: TRBV30; abundance: few; j_gene: TRBJ2-2; CDR3nt: TGTGCCTGGAGTGTAAGGCCTAGCGGGATCGACACCGGGGAGCTGTTTTTT; CDR3aa: CAWSVRPSGIDTGELFF
d_gene: TRBD2; v_gene: TRBV20-1; abundance: few; j_gene: TRBJ2-1; CDR3nt: TGCAGTTCGAGCGGGAGACTCAATGAGCAGTTCTTC; CDR3aa: CSSSGRLNEQFF
d_gene: TRBD1; v_gene: TRBV12-3/TRBV12-4; abundance: .; j_gene: TRBJ1-5; CDR3nt: TGTGCCAGCATTGCCGGGACAGGGTATCAGCCCCAGCATTTT; CDR3aa: CASIAGTGYQPQHF
d_gene: TRBD1; v_gene: TRBV27; abundance: .; j_gene: TRBJ2-5; CDR3nt: TGTGCCAGCAGTCTCGGGGACAGGGGTTCGGAGACCCAGTACTTC; CDR3aa: CASSLGDRGSETQYF
d_gene: .; v_gene: TRBV4-3; abundance: .; j_gene: TRBJ2-3; CDR3nt: TGCGCCAGCAGCCAAGAGCCTGGAGATACGCAGTATTTT; CDR3aa: CASSQEPGDTQYF
d_gene: TRBD2; v_gene: TRBV5-1; abundance: many; j_gene: TRBJ2-5; CDR3nt: TGCGCCAGCAGCTTGACGCTTCGGGAGGCCCAGTACTTC; CDR3aa: CASSLTLREAQYF
d_gene: .; v_gene: TRBV14; abundance: few; j_gene: TRBJ2-7; CDR3nt: TGTGCCAGCAGCCGAGGACAGACTAACTACGAGCAGTACTTC; CDR3aa: CASSRGQTNYEQYF
d_gene: .; v_gene: TRBV20-1; abundance: .; j_gene: TRBJ2-6; CDR3nt: TGCAGTGCTAGAGGGCCGACGGGGGCCAACGTCCTGACTTTC; CDR3aa: CSARGPTGANVLTF
d_gene: .; v_gene: TRBV5-4; abundance: few; j_gene: TRBJ2-1; CDR3nt: TGTGCCAGTTCCACCCTTGGGGGGGGACAGAGGAATGAGCAGTTCTTC; CDR3aa: CASSTLGGGQRNEQFF
d_gene: .; v_gene: TRBV27; abundance: .; j_gene: TRBJ2-5; CDR3nt: TGTGCCAGCAGTTCCCAGGGCCGGGAGACCCAGTACTTC; CDR3aa: CASSSQGRETQYF
d_gene: TRBD2; v_gene: TRBV27; abundance: many; j_gene: TRBJ2-5; CDR3nt: TGTGCCAGCAGTTTAGGGGCTAGCGGGAGGGCCGAGACCCAGTACTTC; CDR3aa: CASSLGASGRAETQYF
d_gene: TRBD1; v_gene: TRBV28; abundance: many; j_gene: TRBJ2-7; CDR3nt: TGTGCCAGCAGACTTCCAGGGGGCGGCGAGCAGTACTTC; CDR3aa: CASRLPGGGEQYF
d_gene: TRBD2; v_gene: TRBV5-4; abundance: many; j_gene: TRBJ2-1; CDR3nt: TGTGCCAGCAGCGTTATCGGGACTATTTTTAATGAGCAGTTCTTC; CDR3aa: CASSVIGTIFNEQFF
d_gene: .; v_gene: TRBV6-2/TRBV6-3; abundance: many; j_gene: TRBJ2-1; CDR3nt: TGTGCCAGCACACAGGGCATGAATCGGTTCTTC; CDR3aa: CASTQGMNRFF
d_gene: TRBD2; v_gene: TRBV20-1; abundance: .; j_gene: TRBJ2-4; CDR3nt: TGCAGTGCTGGCAGCGGGAGGAACCAAAACATTCAGTACTTC; CDR3aa: CSAGSGRNQNIQYF
d_gene: TRBD2; v_gene: TRBV7-9; abundance: many; j_gene: TRBJ2-1; CDR3nt: TGTGCCAGCAGCTCCCTCCTAGCGGACTACAATGAGCAGTTCTTC; CDR3aa: CASSSLLADYNEQFF
d_gene: TRBD2; v_gene: TRBV7-2; abundance: few; j_gene: TRBJ2-7; CDR3nt: TGTGCCAGCACCCCTAGCGGGAGAGAATGGGACGAGCAGTACTTC; CDR3aa: CASTPSGREWDEQYF
d_gene: .; v_gene: TRBV5-5; abundance: .; j_gene: TRBJ1-2; CDR3nt: TGTGCCAGCAGCTTGGGGCAGGGGATGGACTATGGCTACACCTTC; CDR3aa: CASSLGQGMDYGYTF
d_gene: TRBD1; v_gene: TRBV9; abundance: few; j_gene: TRBJ2-6; CDR3nt: TGTGCCAGCAGCGAGGCCCCCTCCCGACAGGGATTCTCTGGGGCCAACGTCCTGACTTTC; CDR3aa: CASSEAPSRQGFSGANVLTF
d_gene: .; v_gene: TRBV7-2; abundance: .; j_gene: TRBJ2-7; CDR3nt: TGTGCCAGCAGGCCATCTACCTACGAGCAGTACTTC; CDR3aa: CASRPSTYEQYF
d_gene: TRBD2; v_gene: TRBV9; abundance: .; j_gene: TRBJ2-7; CDR3nt: TGTGCCAGCATCCCGTTCGGCGGGAGGGCCTACGAGCAGTACTTC; CDR3aa: CASIPFGGRAYEQYF
d_gene: .; v_gene: TRBV12-3/TRBV12-4; abundance: .; j_gene: TRBJ2-1; CDR3nt: TGTGCCAGCAGCTCGCGCCCCTACAATGAGCAGTTCTTC; CDR3aa: CASSSRPYNEQFF
d_gene: .; v_gene: TRBV20-1; abundance: .; j_gene: TRBJ2-3; CDR3nt: TGCAGTGCCCATGGGAAGCGGGGCACAGATACGCAGTATTTT; CDR3aa: CSAHGKRGTDTQYF
d_gene: TRBD2; v_gene: TRBV20-1; abundance: many; j_gene: TRBJ2-7; CDR3nt: TGCAGTGCTAGGGGACTAGCGGGAGGGACATCCTACGAGCAGTACTTC; CDR3aa: CSARGLAGGTSYEQYF
d_gene: TRBD2; v_gene: TRBV20-1; abundance: few; j_gene: TRBJ2-7; CDR3nt: TGCAGTGCCGCTGGACTAGCCCTGCGTGAGGAGCAGTACTTC; CDR3aa: CSAAGLALREEQYF
d_gene: .; v_gene: TRBV5-4; abundance: few; j_gene: TRBJ2-3; CDR3nt: TGTGCCAGCAGCTTCCAAACAGATACGCAGTATTTT; CDR3aa: CASSFQTDTQYF
d_gene: TRBD2; v_gene: TRBV7-6; abundance: few; j_gene: TRBJ2-1; CDR3nt: TGTGCCAGCAGCCTCCGACTAGCGGGAGTGTATGAGCAGTTCTTC; CDR3aa: CASSLRLAGVYEQFF
d_gene: .; v_gene: TRBV20-1; abundance: few; j_gene: TRBJ2-2; CDR3nt: TGCAGTGCTGGCCAAGGAGGCGGGGAGCTGTTTTTT; CDR3aa: CSAGQGGGELFF
d_gene: TRBD1; v_gene: TRBV7-9; abundance: few; j_gene: TRBJ2-5; CDR3nt: TGTGCCAGCAGTGAGGCCTCCAGGGGGCAAGAGACCCAGTACTTC; CDR3aa: CASSEASRGQETQYF
d_gene: .; v_gene: TRBV7-2; abundance: many; j_gene: TRBJ2-3; CDR3nt: TGTGCCAGCAGCTTAGCCGGCGACCCAGATACGCAGTATTTT; CDR3aa: CASSLAGDPDTQYF
d_gene: .; v_gene: TRBV24-1; abundance: many; j_gene: TRBJ2-2; CDR3nt: TGTGCCACCACCGGCGACCTGAACACCGGGGAGCTGTTTTTT; CDR3aa: CATTGDLNTGELFF
d_gene: TRBD2; v_gene: TRBV7-9; abundance: few; j_gene: TRBJ2-1; CDR3nt: TGTGCCAGCAGCCGGTGGACCGGGACTAGCGCTACTGAGCAGTTCTTC; CDR3aa: CASSRWTGTSATEQFF
d_gene: TRBD2; v_gene: TRBV5-1; abundance: many; j_gene: TRBJ2-1; CDR3nt: TGCGCCAGCAGCTTGGATGCTAGCGGGAGAAATGAGCAGTTCTTC; CDR3aa: CASSLDASGRNEQFF
d_gene: .; v_gene: TRBV5-1; abundance: .; j_gene: TRBJ2-6; CDR3nt: TGCGCCAGCAGCTTGGAAGGCAGCGCTGGGGCCAACGTCCTGACTTTC; CDR3aa: CASSLEGSAGANVLTF
d_gene: .; v_gene: TRBV12-3/TRBV12-4; abundance: few; j_gene: TRBJ1-2; CDR3nt: TGTGCCAGCAGTGAACAGGGTAATGGCTACACCTTC; CDR3aa: CASSEQGNGYTF
d_gene: TRBD2; v_gene: TRBV9; abundance: many; j_gene: TRBJ2-3; CDR3nt: TGTGCCAGCAGCGTGACTAGCGGGAGCTTTAGAGGGCTCACAGATACGCAGTATTTT; CDR3aa: CASSVTSGSFRGLTDTQYF
d_gene: .; v_gene: TRBV6-2/TRBV6-3; abundance: .; j_gene: TRBJ2-3; CDR3nt: TGTGCCAGCAGTTACTGGAGAACAGATACGCAGTATTTT; CDR3aa: CASSYWRTDTQYF
d_gene: TRBD1; v_gene: TRBV20-1; abundance: .; j_gene: TRBJ2-3; CDR3nt: TGCAGTGCTAGGTCAGGGGGCGGCGCAGATACGCAGTATTTT; CDR3aa: CSARSGGGADTQYF
d_gene: TRBD1; v_gene: TRBV9; abundance: many; j_gene: TRBJ1-5; CDR3nt: TGTGCCAGCAGCGTAGGCGGACAGGCCGGCCAGCCCCAGCATTTT; CDR3aa: CASSVGGQAGQPQHF
d_gene: TRBD2; v_gene: TRBV7-2; abundance: few; j_gene: TRBJ2-2; CDR3nt: TGTGCCAGCAGCTTAGCTAGCGGGAGACGGGGGGAGCTGTTTTTT; CDR3aa: CASSLASGRRGELFF
d_gene: .; v_gene: TRBV27; abundance: many; j_gene: TRBJ1-4; CDR3nt: TGTGCCAGCAGTTCCCGGTCGCCAGGAAGAGGAGGAAAACTGTTTTTT; CDR3aa: CASSSRSPGRGGKLFF
d_gene: .; v_gene: TRBV28; abundance: many; j_gene: TRBJ2-7; CDR3nt: TGTGCCAGCAGTTGGGGGGTCTACGAGCAGTACTTC; CDR3aa: CASSWGVYEQYF
d_gene: TRBD2; v_gene: TRBV6-5; abundance: few; j_gene: TRBJ2-4; CDR3nt: TGTGCCAGCAGCCTGACTAGCGGGGTGAACATTCAGTACTTC; CDR3aa: CASSLTSGVNIQYF
d_gene: TRBD1; v_gene: TRBV3-1; abundance: many; j_gene: TRBJ1-1; CDR3nt: TGTGCCAGCAGCCAACAGGGGGGGTCGCGGAACACTGAAGCTTTCTTT; CDR3aa: CASSQQGGSRNTEAFF
d_gene: .; v_gene: TRBV15; abundance: .; j_gene: TRBJ2-5; CDR3nt: TGTGCCACCAGCAGAGATCAGGGCCTGAGGGAGACCCAGTACTTC; CDR3aa: CATSRDQGLRETQYF
d_gene: .; v_gene: TRBV19; abundance: few; j_gene: TRBJ1-1; CDR3nt: TGTGCCAGTAGACTAAGGGAGATCACTGAAGCTTTCTTT; CDR3aa: CASRLREITEAFF
d_gene: .; v_gene: TRBV4-3; abundance: many; j_gene: TRBJ2-1; CDR3nt: TGCGCCAGCAGCCAAGATCGCGGCTACTACAATGAGCAGTTCTTC; CDR3aa: CASSQDRGYYNEQFF
d_gene: .; v_gene: TRBV4-3; abundance: few; j_gene: TRBJ2-1; CDR3nt: TGCGCCAGCAGCCAATCGAAGGGACTGGGAAGCTCCTACAATGAGCAGTTCTTC; CDR3aa: CASSQSKGLGSSYNEQFF
d_gene: TRBD2; v_gene: TRBV10-3; abundance: .; j_gene: TRBJ2-1; CDR3nt: TGTGCCATCAGGTCCGGGACTAAATACAATGAGCAGTTCTTC; CDR3aa: CAIRSGTKYNEQFF
d_gene: .; v_gene: TRBV29-1; abundance: .; j_gene: TRBJ2-5; CDR3nt: TGCAGCGTTGAAGGGGGCAGGGTATCCGAAGCCCAGTACTTC; CDR3aa: CSVEGGRVSEAQYF
d_gene: TRBD2; v_gene: TRBV11-2; abundance: many; j_gene: TRBJ2-1; CDR3nt: TGTGCCAGCAGCCTAGACCCTACTAGCGGGAGATGGAATGAGCAGTTCTTC; CDR3aa: CASSLDPTSGRWNEQFF
d_gene: .; v_gene: TRBV30; abundance: few; j_gene: TRBJ2-3; CDR3nt: TGTGCCTGGAGTGTTGGCCTGGATTTCACAGATACGCAGTATTTT; CDR3aa: CAWSVGLDFTDTQYF